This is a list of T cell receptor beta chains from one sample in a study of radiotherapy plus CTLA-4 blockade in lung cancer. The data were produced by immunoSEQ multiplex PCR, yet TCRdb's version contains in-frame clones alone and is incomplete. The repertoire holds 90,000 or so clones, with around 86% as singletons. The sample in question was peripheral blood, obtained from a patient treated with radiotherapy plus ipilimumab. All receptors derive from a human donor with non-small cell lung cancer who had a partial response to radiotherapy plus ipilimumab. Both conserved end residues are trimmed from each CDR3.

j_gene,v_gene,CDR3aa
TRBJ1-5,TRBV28,ASRPGGRQPQH
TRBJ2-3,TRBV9,ASSGLTGPPTDTQY
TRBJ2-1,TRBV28,ASSLVPSGSSYNEQF
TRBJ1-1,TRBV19,ASSTRQPNTEAF
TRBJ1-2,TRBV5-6,ASSWDRAYGYT
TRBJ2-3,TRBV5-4,ASSLGSLRGDTQY
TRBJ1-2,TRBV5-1,ASSLEGQLRNT
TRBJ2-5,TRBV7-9,ASTPGGRETQY
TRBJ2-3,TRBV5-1,ASSLGEVDTQY
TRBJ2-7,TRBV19,ASSIGSPSYEQY
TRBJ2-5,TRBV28,ASSSPASGVETQY
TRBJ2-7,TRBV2,ASTGAGVYEQY
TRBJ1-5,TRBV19,ASNPAGGVMQPQH
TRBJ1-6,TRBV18,ASSPNREEPLH
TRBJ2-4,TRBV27,ASSDRYADIQY
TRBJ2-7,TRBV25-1,ASSVEQGAYEQY
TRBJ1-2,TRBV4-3,ASSQVGGEPLGSYT
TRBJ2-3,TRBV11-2,ASSLAQTASGTDTQY
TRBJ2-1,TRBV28,ASSEDSGRITDEQF
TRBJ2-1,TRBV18,ASSPPPKLSYNEQF
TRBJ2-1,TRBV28,ASSLQRDTYNEQF
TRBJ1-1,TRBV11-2,ASSSDRSSRNTEAF
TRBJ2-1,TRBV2,ASRTGLDEQF
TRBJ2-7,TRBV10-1,ASSESRAYQGANEQY
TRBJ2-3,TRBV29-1,SSGLAGGHGDTQY
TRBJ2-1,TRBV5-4,ASRTGLAVSSSYNEQF
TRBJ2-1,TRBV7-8,ASSLRLAGSYNEQF
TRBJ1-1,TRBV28,ASNIPPGQGGTEAF
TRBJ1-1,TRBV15,ATSGRGAEAF
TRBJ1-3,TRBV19,ASTRGIGNTIY
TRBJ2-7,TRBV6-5,ASSYASGSNSYEQY
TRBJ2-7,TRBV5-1,ASSLTTSGSSYEQY
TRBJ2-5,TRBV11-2,ASSSGLQETQY
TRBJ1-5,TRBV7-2,ASSLSQGSNQPQH
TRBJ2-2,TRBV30,AWRAGGPDGELF
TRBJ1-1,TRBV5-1,ASSLPTANTEAF
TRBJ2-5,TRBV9,ASSATSGRETQY
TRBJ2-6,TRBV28,ASRLGTLNVLT
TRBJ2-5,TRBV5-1,ASSLGLGQGMRETQY
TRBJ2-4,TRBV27,ASSLAGGTTKNIQY
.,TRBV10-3,AISRTETYEQY
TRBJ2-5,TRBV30,AWTTGTSGQRGTQY
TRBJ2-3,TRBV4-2,ASSQATGETDTQY
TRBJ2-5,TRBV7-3,ASSATSLETQY
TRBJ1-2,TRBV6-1,ASRGDRNYGYT
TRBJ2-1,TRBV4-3,ASSQDGGSGPNEQF
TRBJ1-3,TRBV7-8,ASSLHTTGAAGNTIY
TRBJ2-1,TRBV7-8,ASSAAGTSGLHEQF
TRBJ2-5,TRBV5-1,ASSRREGVETQY
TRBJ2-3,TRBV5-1,ASSQGQGGTDTQY
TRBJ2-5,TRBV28,ASSNADSQETQY
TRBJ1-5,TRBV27,ASSPDRGWGNQPQH